These T cell receptor beta chains were read from a single sample in a study of shared clonotypes between healthy human individuals. Clones were read by immunoSEQ multiplex PCR, and TCRdb kept only the in-frame ones, dropping some. The data contain 640,000 or so clones, 60% to 80% of them singletons. The sequencing input was memory CD4+ T cells sorted from blood. The receptors were sampled from a woman aged 25 to 39 in good health. CDR3s include the opening cysteine and the closing phenylalanine or tryptophan. Fields, in order: D gene, V gene, J gene, clone size, CDR3 DNA, CDR3 protein. A D gene is named only where the DNA matches it firmly. Clone size is shown for a subset of rows, as once, few, many or a class of expanded clone.

TRBD1	TRBV7-2	TRBJ1-5	-	TGTGCCAGCAGCTTAAGAACAGGGGTCAATCAGCCCCAGCATTTT	CASSLRTGVNQPQHF
-	TRBV19	TRBJ1-5	once	TGTGCCAGTAGTGCCGGGACAAGGTACCCTCAGCATTTT	CASSAGTRYPQHF
-	TRBV11-2	TRBJ2-7	-	TGTGCCAGCAGCCGACGGGGCCTGCGGGACAGTGTGGAGCAGTACTTC	CASSRRGLRDSVEQYF
TRBD2	TRBV5-1	TRBJ2-1	-	TGCGCCAGCCGACCGCTAGCGGGAGGGCCGAATGAGCAGTTCTTC	CASRPLAGGPNEQFF
-	TRBV7-3	TRBJ2-4	many	TGTGCCAGCAGCCCCCGACAGGTAAAGGGCAAAAACATTCAGTACTTC	CASSPRQVKGKNIQYF
-	TRBV5-8	TRBJ1-5	-	TGTGCCAGCAGCTTGATTGACGGAAGCAATCAGCCCCAGCATTTT	CASSLIDGSNQPQHF
-	TRBV19	TRBJ1-5	-	TGTGCCAGTAGTAGGGGGGGAGGCGGCAATCAGCCCCAGCATTTT	CASSRGGGGNQPQHF
-	TRBV28	TRBJ2-5	-	TGTGCCAGCAGTTTAGGGGGGAAAAAAGAGACCCAGTACTTC	CASSLGGKKETQYF
-	TRBV28	TRBJ1-4	-	TGTGCCAGCAGCCGAGCCGGACAGAATAATGAAAAACTGTTTTTT	CASSRAGQNNEKLFF
TRBD2	TRBV6-1	TRBJ2-4	-	TGTGCCAGCAGTGAAAATAGCGGGATACGGTACTTC	CASSENSGIRYF
-	TRBV9	TRBJ2-2	once	TGTGCCAGCAGCCCCCGGGACACCTTCACCGGGGAGCTGTTTTTT	CASSPRDTFTGELFF
-	TRBV28	TRBJ1-1	-	TGTGCCAGCAGGGCCAGGGGAGGAATCACTGAAGCTTTCTTT	CASRARGGITEAFF
-	TRBV19	TRBJ2-3	-	TGTGCCAGTAGCACCCGGCGGGGCAGCACAGATACGCAGTATTTT	CASSTRRGSTDTQYF
-	TRBV19	TRBJ2-3	-	TGTGCCAGTAGGCCGACAGCTAGCACAGATACGCAGTATTTT	CASRPTASTDTQYF
-	TRBV19	TRBJ2-3	-	TGTGCCAGTAGTGGAAGCACAGATACGCAGTATTTT	CASSGSTDTQYF
-	TRBV2	TRBJ2-7	-	TGTGCCAGCGGAGGACAGTTCTACGAGCAGTACTTC	CASGGQFYEQYF
-	TRBV11-2	TRBJ2-3	many	TGTGCCAGCAGCTTGTCCACAGATACGCAGTATTTT	CASSLSTDTQYF
-	TRBV7-9	TRBJ1-5	few	TGTGCCAGCAGCTTAGGAGCGGGAGGAAATCAGCCCCAGCATTTT	CASSLGAGGNQPQHF
-	TRBV28	TRBJ1-2	once	TGTGCCAGTACCTCTGGGGGCCATCCCTATGGCTACACCTTC	CASTSGGHPYGYTF
-	TRBV19	TRBJ2-5	-	TGTGCCAGTAGTATCATCCCGGGGGTTCAAGAGACCCAGTACTTC	CASSIIPGVQETQYF
-	TRBV11-2	TRBJ2-7	many	TGTGCCAGCAGCGTCTCTGGCGGGTATTCCTACGAGCAGTACTTC	CASSVSGGYSYEQYF
-	TRBV11-2	TRBJ1-1	-	TGTGCCAGCAGCTTAGATGCTGAGCTGAACACTGAAGCTTTCTTT	CASSLDAELNTEAFF
-	TRBV5-1	TRBJ2-1	-	TGCGCCAGCAGCTTCAGGGGATCTTCGGGAGCCGGGTCCTACAATGAGCAGTTCTTC	CASSFRGSSGAGSYNEQFF
-	TRBV29-1	TRBJ1-1	few	TGCAGCGTTGAAGATGGGGGAGCTTTCTTT	CSVEDGGAFF
TRBD2	TRBV5-6	TRBJ2-5	-	TGTGCCAGCAGCTTGTATGGGACTAGCGGGAGGCGGGTAGAGACCCAGTACTTC	CASSLYGTSGRRVETQYF
TRBD1	TRBV19	TRBJ2-7	-	TGTGCCAGTAGGCCCAACCCCGGGACAGGGGGATCCTACGAGCAGTACTTC	CASRPNPGTGGSYEQYF
TRBD1	TRBV9	TRBJ1-4	-	TGTGCCAGCAGCGGGGGACAGTACTCCCCGCGTGCAACTAATGAAAAACTGTTTTTT	CASSGGQYSPRATNEKLFF
-	TRBV10-3	TRBJ2-5	once	TGTGCCATCAGTGTGAGGTACGGAGCACAAGAGACCCAGTACTTC	CAISVRYGAQETQYF